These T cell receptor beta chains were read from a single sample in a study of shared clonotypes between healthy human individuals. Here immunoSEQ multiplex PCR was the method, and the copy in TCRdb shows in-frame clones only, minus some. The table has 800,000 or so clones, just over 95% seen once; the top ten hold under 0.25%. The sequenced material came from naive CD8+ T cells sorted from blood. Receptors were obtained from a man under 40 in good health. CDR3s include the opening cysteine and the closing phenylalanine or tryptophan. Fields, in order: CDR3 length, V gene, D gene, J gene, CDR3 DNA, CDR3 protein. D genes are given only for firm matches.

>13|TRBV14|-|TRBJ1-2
TGTGCCAGCAGCCAACTATCGGTCTATGGCTACACCTTC
CASSQLSVYGYTF
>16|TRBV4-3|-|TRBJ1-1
TGCGCCAGCAGCCAAGGCAGGGCCCCCATGAACACTGAAGCTTTCTTT
CASSQGRAPMNTEAFF
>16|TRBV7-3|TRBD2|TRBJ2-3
TGTGCCAGCAGCTTAAACCTAGCGGGGATCACAGATACGCAGTATTTT
CASSLNLAGITDTQYF
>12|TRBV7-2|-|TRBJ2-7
TGTGCCAGCAGCTTGAATAGGGAGAGACAGTACTTC
CASSLNRERQYF
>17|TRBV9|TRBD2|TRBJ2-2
TGTGCCAGCAGCGCGGGACTAGCGGGAGAAAGCACCGGGGAGCTGTTTTTT
CASSAGLAGESTGELFF
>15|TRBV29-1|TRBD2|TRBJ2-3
TGCAGCGTTGCGGGACTAGCGGTAGATGCGAATACGCAGTATTTT
CSVAGLAVDANTQYF
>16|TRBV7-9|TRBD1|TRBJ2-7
TGTGCCAGCAACAATCCGACAGGGTTCCCCTCCTACGAGCAGTACTTC
CASNNPTGFPSYEQYF
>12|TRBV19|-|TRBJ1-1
TGTGCCAGTAGTATGGCGCGTACTGAAGCTTTCTTT
CASSMARTEAFF
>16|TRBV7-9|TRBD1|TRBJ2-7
TGTGCCAGCAGCTTAGTACCGGGACAGGGGACCTACGAGCAGTACTTC
CASSLVPGQGTYEQYF
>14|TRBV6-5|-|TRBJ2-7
TGTGCCAGCAGCTTTAATTCTGACAGCTACGAGCAGTACTTC
CASSFNSDSYEQYF
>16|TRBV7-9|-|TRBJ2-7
TGTGCCAGCAGCTTAGCGCTACAACATCCCTCCTACGAGCAGTACTTC
CASSLALQHPSYEQYF
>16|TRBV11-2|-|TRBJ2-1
TGTGCCAGCAGCTTAGATCTCCCCCCGATGGGCGATGAGCAGTTCTTC
CASSLDLPPMGDEQFF
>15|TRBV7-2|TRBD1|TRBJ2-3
TGTGCCAGCAGCTTCCTAGCAGGGGGCGTAGATACGCAGTATTTT
CASSFLAGGVDTQYF
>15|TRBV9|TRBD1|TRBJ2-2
TGTGCCAGCAGAGGACAGGGGGCGACCACCGGGGAGCTGTTTTTT
CASRGQGATTGELFF
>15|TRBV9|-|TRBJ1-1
TGTGCCAGCAGCCTTCGATTTGGGGATGACACTGAAGCTTTCTTT
CASSLRFGDDTEAFF
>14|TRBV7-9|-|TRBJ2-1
TGTGCCAGCAGCTTTATACTAAGCTTGGATGAGCAGTTCTTC
CASSFILSLDEQFF
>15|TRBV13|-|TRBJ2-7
TGTGCCAGCAGCCCGTTTGGCCTGAGCTCCTACGAGCAGTACTTC
CASSPFGLSSYEQYF
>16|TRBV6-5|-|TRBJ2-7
TGTGCCAGCAGTTACTCGAGAGACTCGTTCGCCTACGAGCAGTACTTC
CASSYSRDSFAYEQYF
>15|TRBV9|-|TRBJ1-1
TGTGCCAGCAGCGAGGGGGACTTCATGAACACTGAAGCTTTCTTT
CASSEGDFMNTEAFF
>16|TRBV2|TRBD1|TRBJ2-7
TGTGCCAGCAGTGTTCTCCCGGGACAGGGGAAAAACGAGCAGTACTTC
CASSVLPGQGKNEQYF
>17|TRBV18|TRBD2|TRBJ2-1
TGTGCCAGCTCACCAGGGACACTAGCGGGTTTATACAATGAGCAGTTCTTC
CASSPGTLAGLYNEQFF
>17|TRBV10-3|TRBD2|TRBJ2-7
TGTGCCATCAGTGAGGGATCAGCGGGAGCCATCTCCTACGAGCAGTACTTC
CAISEGSAGAISYEQYF
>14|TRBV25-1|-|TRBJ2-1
TGTGCCAGCAGTGTCGGGATTGCCTACAATGAGCAGTTCTTC
CASSVGIAYNEQFF
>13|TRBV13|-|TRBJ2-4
TGTGCCAGCAGCACTATAGCCAAAAACATTCAGTACTTC
CASSTIAKNIQYF
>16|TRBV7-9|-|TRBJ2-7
TGTGCCAGCAGTCGGAGAACAGGGCATAGGTCCTACGAGCAGTACTTC
CASSRRTGHRSYEQYF
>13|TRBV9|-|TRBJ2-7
TGTGCCAGCAGTCCTGTAGGGGCTTACGAGCAGTACTTC
CASSPVGAYEQYF